The 26 T cell receptor beta chains in this list originate from one sample, sequenced in a study of cytomegalovirus exposure and HLA in healthy donors. PCR employed 60 Vbeta and 13 Jbeta primers. The table came from immunoSEQ multiplex PCR; TCRdb's copy has only in-frame clones and leaves some out. The top ten clones hold roughly 1.6% of a sample with 120,000 or so clones, roughly two thirds of them seen once. The sample consisted of PBMCs. The receptors here all came from a man aged 30 to 45 in good health and CMV-seropositive.

The CDR3 DNA sequence: TGTGCCAGCAGGTTCGTTGAGGGGGCGTATGAAAAACTGTTTTTT. It specifies CASRFVEGAYEKLFF. The V gene is TRBV6-1, the J gene TRBJ1-4; 7 positions match TRBD1. The CDR3 has 15 amino acids. Germline loops: CDR1 MNHNS, CDR2 SASEGT. J was trimmed by 6 bases and V by 6 bases; bases with no gene match: 10.

The chain uses TRBV9 and TRBJ2-7, with no clear D. The CDR3 runs 13 residues. The V and J ends lost 3 bases and 6 bases respectively, with 13 bases between them. Per germline, CDR1 SGDLS and CDR2 YYNGEE. The CDR3 spells CASSAGFVGEQYF. The CDR3 bases are TGTGCCAGCAGCGCAGGTTTTGTGGGCGAGCAGTACTTC. The full variable domain, rest sourced from reference TRBV9 and TRBJ2-7, is DSGVTQTPKHLITATGQRVTLRCSPRSGDLSVYWYQQSLDQGLQFLIQYYNGEERAKGNILERFSAQQFPDLHSELNLSSLELGDSALYFCASSAGFVGEQYFGPGTRLTVT.

This clone occurred a few times. The V gene is TRBV6-6, the J gene TRBJ2-7; TRBD2 aligns across 14 bases. Per germline, CDR1 MNHNY and CDR2 SVGAGI (reference sequence). The CDR3 runs 16 residues. V shed 6 bases and J 2 bases; nucleotides not matched to a gene: 6. The DNA for the CDR3 is TGTGCCAGCAGCCTCCCGGGACTAGCGGGAGCCTACGAGCAGTACTTC. Its protein is CASSLPGLAGAYEQYF.

CDR3 in amino acids: CASSQVGGSGNTIYF. The CDR3 DNA reads TGCGCCAGCAGCCAAGTCGGGGGTTCGGGAAACACCATATATTTT. The J gene is TRBJ1-3, the V gene TRBV4-3; maybe TRBD1 (5 bases). The V gene's germline CDR1 is LGHNA and CDR2 YSLEER. The V and J ends lost 1 base and 4 bases respectively, with 11 bases between them. The CDR3 sequence is 15 residues long.

This clone has more than one count but fewer than ten. The V call is TRBV4-3, the J call TRBJ2-1; 8 bases are shared with TRBD1. The J segment lost 12 bases and the V segment lost 1 base, leaving 14 bases of the junction unmatched. This CDR3 contains 16 residues. Germline assignment: CDR1 LGHNA and CDR2 YSLEER. The DNA of the CDR3 is TGCGCCAGCAGCCAAGGAATCGGACAGGGAATGGGTCGGCAGTTCTTC. This codes for CASSQGIGQGMGRQFF.

V gene TRBV5-6 combines with J gene TRBJ2-5, with D perhaps TRBD1 (5 bases). Gene TRBJ2-7 matches the end of the DNA better, so the J call may be wrong. The V gene's germline CDR1 is SGHDT and CDR2 YYEEEE. The CDR3 spans 19 residues. Written as DNA, the CDR3 is TGTGCCAGCAGCGACGGATGGGCAGGGATCCTTCTGCCTTCCTACGAGCAGTACTTC. This gives the protein CASSDGWAGILLPSYEQYF.

The genes are TRBV5-1 and TRBJ2-7, with TRBD2 matching 10 bases. This CDR3 contains 16 residues. Germline CDR1 reads SGHRS; CDR2 reads YFSETQ. Trimming took 4 bases from V and 0 from J; bases not matched to a gene: 7. The CDR3 nucleotides read TGCGCCAGCAGCCCTTTATTAGCGGGAGGCTCCTACGAGCAGTACTTC. It translates to CASSPLLAGGSYEQYF.

The chain has TRBV28 and TRBJ1-1; D is ambiguous. The CDR3 spans 13 residues. CDR1 is MDHEN and CDR2 is SYDVKM in the germline V gene. Between the trimmed V and J ends, which lost 8 bases and 5 bases, there was a span of 15 bases. In DNA form, the CDR3 reads TGTGCCAGCCTCTCCTTTGCGGGTACTGAAGCTTTCTTT. Translating it yields CASLSFAGTEAFF. The entire variable domain, with the rest obtained from reference TRBV28 and TRBJ1-1, is as follows: DVKVTQSSRYLVKRTGEKVFLECVQDMDHENMFWYRQDPGLGLRLIYFSYDVKMKEKGDIPEGYSVSREKKERFSLILESASTNQTSMYLCASLSFAGTEAFFGQGTRLTVV.

CDR3 nucleotide sequence: TGTGCCAGCAGCTTTGGACAGGGAGGCTATGGCTACACCTTC. It translates to CASSFGQGGYGYTF. The chain is built from TRBV7-9 and TRBJ1-2, with 8 bases aligning to TRBD1. Trimming took 3 bases from V and 4 from J; bases not matched to a gene: 4. Looked up from germline, CDR1 is SEHNR and CDR2 is FQNEAQ (reference sequence). This CDR3 region has 14 residues.

For this clone: One junction end disagrees with the germline gene, perhaps due to a read error. The chain recombines TRBV7-9 with TRBJ2-3; D is ambiguous. The CDR3 spans 12 residues. Germline CDR1 is SEHNR and CDR2 is FQNEAQ (reference sequence). The DNA of the CDR3 is TGTTCCAGCAGCTTAGCCCTCCTCCCGCAGTATTTT. It translates to CSSSLALLPQYF. Using reference TRBV7-9 and TRBJ2-3 for the parts outside the CDR3, the full variable domain is DTGVSQNPRHKITKRGQNVTFRCDPISEHNRLYWYRQTLGQGPEFLTYFQNEAQLEKSRLLSDRFSAERPKGSFSTLEIQRTEQGDSAMYLCSSSLALLPQYFGPGTRLTVL.

This clone appeared a few times. The V gene is TRBV5-1, the J gene TRBJ2-1, with 13 bases lining up with TRBD2. CDR1 is SGHRS and CDR2 is YFSETQ in the germline V gene. The CDR3 consists of 16 residues. V lost 3 bases, J lost 8 bases, and 8 bases stayed unmatched. CDR3 protein: CASSSQGTSGEDEQFF. For the CDR3, the DNA is TGCGCCAGCAGCTCTCAAGGGACTAGCGGGGAGGATGAGCAGTTCTTC.

The count of this clone is one. This chain links TRBV9 with TRBJ1-4, with 7 bases fitting TRBD1. The CDR3 is made up of 15 amino acids. Trimming cost V 3 bases and J 4 bases; bases outside gene matches: 6. Looked up from germline, CDR1 is SGDLS and CDR2 is YYNGEE. DNA of the CDR3: TGTGCCAGCAGCGATGGGGACAGTTATAATGAAAAACTGTTTTTT. Translation gives CASSDGDSYNEKLFF.

The chain carries TRBV4-1 and TRBJ2-7, with 7 bases fitting TRBD1. The CDR3 spans 14 residues. Germline values: CDR1 MGHRA, CDR2 YSYEKL. Trimming removed 4 bases from V and 3 bases from J; junction bases left unmatched: 6. CDR3 in amino acids: CASSRRDSIYEQYF. CDR3 nucleotide sequence: TGCGCCAGCAGCCGTCGGGACAGCATCTACGAGCAGTACTTC.

This clone was observed a few times. The chain carries TRBV27 and TRBJ1-5; D gene uncertain. The CDR3 runs 13 residues. Per germline, CDR1 MNHEY and CDR2 SMNVEV (reference sequence). The V gene lost 4 bases and the J gene lost 3 bases, with 7 bases spanning the gap. Written as DNA, the CDR3 is TGTGCCAGCAGTTGGGCAGTCAATCAGCCCCAGCATTTT. It is translated as CASSWAVNQPQHF.

The chain employs TRBV7-2 and TRBJ2-7, with 8 bases lining up with TRBD1. Germline CDR1 is SGHTA and CDR2 is FQGNSA. CDR3 length: 15 amino acids. Losses at the gene ends were 5 bases for V and 3 bases for J; bases not matched to a gene: 9. The CDR3 DNA follows: TGTGCCAGCAGCGTCGACCGGGACAGGATCTACGAGCAGTACTTC. Amino acids: CASSVDRDRIYEQYF.

Notes on this clone: The junction departs from germline at one end; a sequencing error may be responsible. Other DNA sequences from this sample encode an identical CDR3 as well. This chain joins TRBV6-1 and TRBJ1-1, with TRBD1 identical over 7 bases. CDR3 length: 14 residues. Germline lookup yields CDR1 MNHNS and CDR2 SASEGT. As DNA, the CDR3 is TGTGCCAGCAGTGAAGCCACAGGGGTGACTGAAGCCTTCTTT. It is translated as CASSEATGVTEAFF.

The gene calls are TRBV6-5 and TRBJ1-5, with D perhaps matching TRBD1 (5 bases). CDR1 and CDR2 from the germline V gene are MNHEY and SVGAGI. This CDR3 has 13 residues. The V end lost 0 bases, the J end lost 9 bases, and 9 bases lay between the germline ends. As DNA, the CDR3 is TGTGCCAGCAGTTACTCGCGGGGGTGGCCCCAGCATTTT. It translates to CASSYSRGWPQHF.

This chain connects TRBV30 to TRBJ2-7; TRBD2 matches 7 bases. V lost 0 bases to trimming and J lost 3 bases; unmatched junction nucleotides: 8. The CDR3 extends over 15 amino acids. In germline, CDR1 is GTSNPN, CDR2 SVGIG (reference sequence). The CDR3 loop reads CAWSVGEGLSYEQYF. CDR3 DNA sequence: TGTGCCTGGAGTGTGGGGGAGGGCCTAAGCTACGAGCAGTACTTC.

This clone occurred a few times. V usage is TRBV13 and J usage is TRBJ2-7; TRBD2 matches at 8 bases. CDR1 and CDR2 from the germline V gene are PRHDT and FYEKMQ (reference sequence). V lost 4 bases to trimming and J lost 3 bases; unmatched junction nucleotides: 17. This CDR3 contains 18 residues. The CDR3 DNA follows: TGTGCCAGCAGCTCCCAGGAGGGGGGTAGCGGGACGGACTACGAGCAGTACTTC. This sequence encodes CASSSQEGGSGTDYEQYF.

This clone was seen only a few times. The gene calls are TRBV6-6 and TRBJ2-2, with TRBD1 matching over 12 bases. The CDR3 loop spans 16 amino acids. Germline trimming cut 6 bases from V and 4 bases from J; bases unmatched to any gene: 6. Germline lookup yields CDR1 MNHNY and CDR2 SVGAGI (reference sequence). DNA of the CDR3: TGTGCCAGCAGCCAGGGACAGGGGGCGCTCACCGGGGAGCTGTTTTTT. As protein: CASSQGQGALTGELFF.

This chain joins TRBV5-1 and TRBJ2-7; D might be TRBD2 (5 bases). Germline V gives CDR1 SGHRS, CDR2 YFSETQ. V lost 4 bases and J lost 5, with 16 bases in between. The CDR3 spans 14 residues. In nucleotides, the CDR3 is TGCGCCAGCAGCGTCGAAAGGACCGGGGACGAGCAGTACTTC. Its translation is CASSVERTGDEQYF. Looking up the rest from reference TRBV5-1 and TRBJ2-7 gives the full variable domain: KAGVTQTPRYLIKTRGQQVTLSCSPISGHRSVSWYQQTPGQGLQFLFEYFSETQRNKGNFPGRFSGRQFSNSRSEMNVSTLELGDSALYLCASSVERTGDEQYFGPGTRLTVT.

This chain connects TRBV19 to TRBJ2-1; 8 nucleotides match TRBD2. The CDR3 contains 15 residues. CDR1 LNHDA and CDR2 SQIVND come from the germline V gene (reference sequence). Losses at the gene ends were 2 bases for V and 3 bases for J; bases not matched to a gene: 3. The CDR3 is CASSILLAVYNEQFF. CDR3 nucleotides: TGTGCCAGTAGTATACTACTAGCGGTCTACAATGAGCAGTTCTTC.

This clone was observed a handful of times. The chain recombines TRBV10-3 with TRBJ1-2; TRBD1 agrees at 8 bases. Germline lookup yields CDR1 ENHRY and CDR2 SYGVKD. V dropped 4 bases and J dropped 11; count of bases not matched to a gene: 3. The CDR3 loop spans 11 amino acids. This CDR3 reads CAISGTGFYTF. The CDR3 bases are TGTGCCATCAGTGGGACAGGGTTTTACACCTTC.

This clone has more than one count but fewer than ten. The J gene is TRBJ2-5, the V gene TRBV27; no clear D gene. CDR3 length: 14 residues. Germline values: CDR1 MNHEY, CDR2 SMNVEV (reference sequence). V lost 5 bases and J 5 bases, leaving 15 bases between the germline ends. This chain's CDR3 is CASSPLTYSETQYF. The CDR3 DNA follows: TGTGCCAGCAGTCCCCTGACATATTCTGAGACCCAGTACTTC.

This clone was observed a handful of times. The chain recombines TRBV28 with TRBJ2-7, with TRBD2 identical over 10 bases. Trimming at V came to 1 base and at J to 5 bases, leaving 11 bases not matched to a gene. This CDR3 has 17 amino acids. Germline-derived CDR1 and CDR2 are MDHEN and SYDVKM. CDR3 loop: CASSLLSPGTSEDEQYF. As DNA, the CDR3 is TGTGCCAGCAGTTTATTATCCCCCGGGACTAGCGAGGACGAGCAGTACTTC.

Worth noting for this clone: This same CDR3 is encoded by further DNA sequences in the sample. J is TRBJ2-1 and V is TRBV6-6, with TRBD2 identical over 9 bases. Germline V lookup: CDR1 MNHNY, CDR2 SVGAGI (reference sequence). The V and J ends lost 6 bases and 10 bases, in that order; junction bases with no gene match: 4. There are 12 residues in the CDR3. The chain's CDR3 is CASSGLAIEQFF. The CDR3 coding sequence is TGTGCCAGCAGCGGACTAGCGATCGAGCAGTTCTTC.